This entry describes one TCR beta chain. This clone showed up just once. Which antigen it targets is not known. No base quality values were provided; no much bigger clone lies one nucleotide off. This sample was included in a study of cytomegalovirus exposure and HLA in healthy donors (dated by TCRdb to between 2016 and 2019). As for the study more broadly: An earlier analysis of roughly 500 of the donors reported approximately 290 Gb of sequence data and 100 million to 140 million unique TCR beta sequences from about 200 million T cells. Four or five DR-DQ haplotypes were handled as single units for association and clustering, since linkage in the cohort was strong. Typing coverage varied by locus: roughly 620-640 donors for A, B, C, DRB1 and DQB1; under 550 for DQA1; about 570 for DPA1; under 490 for DPB1. To predict cytomegalovirus infection status, the study brought together high-throughput TCR immunosequencing, statistical association of individual TCRs with disease status, and machine learning. Among the roughly 390 genotyped donors, approximately 76% belonged to the genetic ancestry cluster associated with self-reported Caucasian donors. Donor age, sex, ethnicity and CMV serostatus were collected together with the repertoire data. In the later analysis, no new phenotypic data were used to find candidate immune exposures; instead, reliance was placed on TCR beta sequences and their occurrence across donors. Along with the approximately 650-subject first cohort, a separate validation cohort of over 90 different subjects was used. An early release that covered several hundred HLA-typed donors contained approximately 300 gigabases of sequencing data and tens of millions of unique TCR sequences. Both class I and class II loci were covered by HLA typing, at four-digit resolution. Genome-wide SNP genotypes for about 65% of the 666 donors were used in a later genetic analysis, which treated that subset as a discovery cohort. To decide whether each TCR beta V gene segment behaved as functional or pseudogenic, an earlier analysis of approximately 620 of the donors relied on high-throughput TCR beta sequencing. To study patterns of TCR occurrence, a later analysis re-analyzed previously published TCR beta repertoires from 500 to 850 donors and added high-resolution HLA genotyping. The T cell repertoires of around 730 subjects were profiled by immunosequencing and related to cytomegalovirus serostatus. Among some 400 genotyped donors of the cohort, an average of around 220,000 unique TCR beta nucleotide sequences was sequenced per donor, of which approximately 18% were non-productive. The aim of the study was to test whether cataloging public T cell receptors could identify signatures of past pathogen exposure. All discovery cohort repertoires had been generated on a single sequencing platform. Study-level results and caveats: HLA typing was unavailable for some donors at each locus, so association tests used only the typed subset. According to a later analysis, TCR association rates differed among HLA loci, with DRB1 alleles showing the most associated TCRs and HLA-C alleles showing the fewest. The 87-base-pair reads could not distinguish some IMGT-functional V segments, including TRBV6-2 and TRBV6-3, so those segments were excluded. The authors suggested that the approach could potentially be generalized to other disease states and immunological phenotypes. In a later analysis, several top co-occurrence clusters were reported to appear linked to parvovirus B19, influenza, CMV and Epstein-Barr virus. The cohort was sequenced for TCR beta chains only, and without alpha or paired-chain data the features that could be detected were limited. The classifier was reported to diagnose cytomegalovirus status with high specificity and sensitivity in both the original and validation cohorts. Because counts were too low, about 15 rarely observed V segments, including chromosome 9 orphons, were left out of the earlier analysis of over 550 of the donors. An earlier analysis of several hundred of the donors showed that most TCR beta V segments appeared in productive rearrangements either about 87% or about 30% of the time, which broadly matched IMGT annotations. In a later analysis, HLA-associated TCR beta chains showed more clonal expansion and lower generation probabilities than non-associated chains that were equally common. CMV serostatus was the only immune exposure information available for the cohort. A cluster of highly shared sequence variants was judged likely to be a technical artifact of the sequencing pipeline. Most TCR sequences were seen in very few donors, while some public TCRs were found in many individuals. Sequencing depth was assumed to be roughly uniform across donors in the presence/absence analyses, though that assumption may not hold. Most CMV-associated TCR beta chains appeared to be HLA-restricted in a later analysis, and the HLA associations seemed to be driven largely by CMV exposure. In the study, around 150 TCR beta chains were listed as associated with cytomegalovirus. Linkage disequilibrium might explain the correlated functional status among segregating V segments, but an unknown experimental factor could not be excluded. A later genetic analysis associated a missense DCLRE1C variant with V-gene and J-gene trimming of TCR beta chains, and an independent cohort replicated the association. Three of the identified cytomegalovirus-associated TCR beta chains were confirmed in vitro to be specific for cytomegalovirus antigens. According to a later genetic analysis, donors in an Asian-associated ancestry cluster had fewer N-insertions in productive TCRs than the approximately 630-donor mean. A further reported finding was that TCR beta sequences accurately predicted the HLA-A and HLA-B alleles for most subjects in the first cohort. Specific HLA alleles were associated with 15,000 to 20,000 TCR beta sequences at a false discovery rate of 0.05 in a later analysis. Strong co-occurrence of HLA alleles, especially DR and DQ, made assigning TCR associations to individual alleles difficult.

The germline V gene specifies SGHRS as CDR1 and YFSETQ as CDR2. The CDR3 contains 15 residues, cysteine and phenylalanine counted. Only the CDR3 part of the read is kept: 45 bases, read in frame from the first base. Relative to germline, V is 4 bases shorter and J is 4 bases shorter, with 15 bases between their ends. The library was produced with the immunoSEQ multiplex PCR assay. For the multiplex PCR, a mixture combining 60 forward primers for TCR Vbeta segments and 13 reverse primers for TCR Jbeta segments was used. The CDR3 region of rearranged TCR beta genes was amplified from genomic DNA by a multiplex PCR assay. The amplified TCR beta libraries were sequenced on the Illumina HiSeq System as 87-base-pair reads. The authors' analysis ran thus. Across the 670 or so repertoires, a later analysis counted 78 million or so unique TCR beta chains, 8.5 million to 12 million of which were shared by at least two donors. To remove PCR and sequencing errors, raw reads were error-corrected and collapsed into unique sequences using a nearest-neighbor algorithm that merged closely related sequences. CDR3 sequences were aligned to IMGT reference sequences to assign V, D and J gene segments. For a sequence to be retained, a match of at least six nucleotides was required to both a V gene segment and a J gene segment. Rearrangements were classified as productive when the CDR3 lacked stop codons and remained in frame with V and J, and all other rearrangements were classified as non-productive. Following IMGT convention, CDR3 was defined as the stretch from the second conserved V-encoded cysteine up to the conserved J-encoded phenylalanine. The earlier analysis of about 530 of the donors excluded any sequence lacking an unambiguous match to a single V gene segment. In an earlier analysis of around 600 of the donors, V segments were called functional above 56.7% productive rearrangements and were called segregating when the between-donor standard deviation exceeded 5%. A statistical classification framework was developed to diagnose cytomegalovirus status using the catalog of TCR beta chain sequences. A later analysis assigned V and J genes by comparing TCR nucleotide sequences with IMGT/GENE-DB human TR gene sequences. Using the TCRdist pipeline, a later analysis assigned CDR3 sequences along with most-parsimonious VDJ recombination scenarios. In a later analysis, each TCR beta chain was defined by its CDR3 amino acid sequence together with its V-gene family, and reads without a unique V-gene family were excluded. As a way to deal with suspected cross-contamination and a sequencing artifact, a later analysis dropped 450 to 600 nucleotide sequences that were highly shared and had low generation probability. For each public chain, a later analysis derived a clonal expansion index from normalized ranks of inferred template counts within each repertoire. Generation probabilities in a later analysis came from a VDJ recombination model fitted to out-of-frame rearrangements, and those results were checked against IGoR. Hypergeometric tests were used in a later analysis to score TCR-TCR, TCR-HLA and TCR-CMV co-occurrence, with a repertoire-size bias correction applied to the TCR pairs. In a later analysis, false discovery rates were estimated by permuting HLA or CMV assignments 20 times. A later analysis grouped co-occurring TCRs with DBSCAN, adding TCRdist sequence similarity when clustering within HLA-allele-positive subsets. Repertoires with fewer than 30,000 or more than 120,000 public chains, plus five repertoires with anomalous nucleotide sharing, were excluded from co-occurrence clustering. Imported from immuneACCESS, the table was reduced by TCRdb to in-frame sequences with V and J called. These copies leave out some clones; in studies compared against another copy, an unresolved V gene accounts for under half, and the cause of the remainder is not known. For V, J and clone size, that table is used; D and trimming come from the DNA. The sample table shows around 140,000 clones, and 50% to 75% are seen once. Together, the top ten hold 2.4% of the sample.

The cohort consisted of 650 to 700 healthy bone marrow donors. All cohort members were sampled while nominally healthy, although unrecorded immune exposures were likely present. The donor tested CMV seronegative, placing the donor among the 350 to 400 seronegative members of the cohort. Every donor gave a peripheral blood sample, and the peripheral blood mononuclear cells from that sample were used for TCR beta sequencing. The Qiagen DNeasy Blood Extraction Kit was used to extract genomic DNA from the blood cell samples. Material for sequencing was PBMCs. This sequence was found in a woman aged 40 to 55 in good health and CMV-seronegative. The V and J segments used are TRBV5-1 and TRBJ1-3; too little of a D gene remains to name it. This receptor carries the CDR3 CASSRTAGGGNTIYF. Read as DNA, the sequence is TGCGCCAGCAGCAGAACCGCGGGCGGCGGAAACACCATATATTTT.